Following are 8 T cell receptor beta chains from one sample sequenced in a study of blood T cell repertoires in COVID-19. The table came from immunoSEQ multiplex PCR; TCRdb's copy has only in-frame clones and leaves some out. The sample lists more than 200,000 clones, around four fifths occurring once. The sample was peripheral blood. The receptors derive from a woman of 80 years or more with COVID-19, enrolled during active disease.

This chain uses TRBV5-1 with TRBJ2-1; 13 bases agree with TRBD2. Germline V gene lookup returns CDR1 SGHRS and CDR2 YFSETQ. The CDR3 extends over 18 amino acids. Unmatched junction bases numbered 5, after V lost 0 bases and J lost 2 bases. DNA of the CDR3: TGCGCCAGCAGCTTGGGAGGACTAGCGGGGGCTACCTACAATGAGCAGTTCTTC. It specifies CASSLGGLAGATYNEQFF. Filled out from reference TRBV5-1 and TRBJ2-1, the complete variable domain reads KAGVTQTPRYLIKTRGQQVTLSCSPISGHRSVSWYQQTPGQGLQFLFEYFSETQRNKGNFPGRFSGRQFSNSRSEMNVSTLELGDSALYLCASSLGGLAGATYNEQFFGPGTRLTVL.

The J gene is TRBJ2-2, the V gene TRBV7-9; 7 bases are shared with TRBD2. Germline V CDR1 and CDR2: SEHNR, FQNEAQ (reference sequence). This CDR3 contains 14 residues. V lost 2 bases, J lost 7 bases, and 4 bases stayed unmatched. Here the CDR3 reads CASSLTLADGELFF. CDR3 bases: TGTGCCAGCAGCTTAACCCTAGCGGACGGGGAGCTGTTTTTT.

This clone has just a few counts. V and J are TRBV10-3 and TRBJ1-2; the D gene is possibly TRBD1 (5 bases). The CDR3 loop spans 16 amino acids. The germline V and J ends were trimmed by 0 bases and 0 bases, with 11 bases remaining between them. From germline, CDR1 is ENHRY and CDR2 SYGVKD. The CDR3 nucleotides are TGTGCCATCAGTGAGTCTGCAGGGCCTACTAACTATGGCTACACCTTC. It specifies CAISESAGPTNYGYTF.

The V call is TRBV5-4, the J call TRBJ1-1; TRBD1 matches at 11 bases. The germline CDR1 and CDR2 sequences are SGHNT and YYREEE (reference sequence). The CDR3 length is 16 residues. V gave up 4 bases and J gave up 6 bases; unmatched junction bases: 11. The CDR3 DNA reads TGTGCCAGCAGCACGGACAGGGGGCTCGTAAGCGCTGAAGCTTTCTTT. Protein product: CASSTDRGLVSAEAFF.

This clone was seen a handful of times. V is TRBV29-1 and J is TRBJ1-2, with 12 bases matching TRBD1. V lost 8 bases and J lost 11; bases outside the gene matches: 9. Germline CDR1 is SQVTM and CDR2 is ANQGSEA. The CDR3 contains 12 residues. The CDR3 nucleotides are TGCAGCACTGCCGGGACAGGGGGCATGTACACCTTC. As protein: CSTAGTGGMYTF.

Note on this clone: Other DNA sequences in the same sample also yield this CDR3. This rearrangement joins TRBV18 to TRBJ1-1, with 9 bases aligning to TRBD1. This CDR3 region has 13 residues. The V gene end was trimmed by 11 bases and the J gene end by 5 bases; junction bases not matched to a gene: 9. Germline V CDR1 and CDR2: KGHSH, LQKENI. CDR3 protein: CAVSRDRETEAFF. The DNA of the CDR3 is TGTGCCGTATCTAGGGACAGGGAGACTGAAGCTTTCTTT.

The rearrangement uses TRBV11-2 and TRBJ2-2, with D uncertain. CDR3 length: 15 residues. V shed 1 base and J shed 6 bases, with 12 bases lying between them. CDR1 and CDR2 from the germline V gene are SGHAT and FQNNGV. CDR3 DNA: TGTGCCAGCAGCTTAGTGTTCGGTTCTCCCGGGGAGCTGTTTTTT. Residues: CASSLVFGSPGELFF.

This chain links TRBV29-1 with TRBJ1-3; tentative D call: TRBD1 (5 bases). This CDR3 is built from 14 residues. Between the trimmed V and J ends, which lost 5 bases and 4 bases, there was a span of 15 bases. The germline V gene has CDR1 SQVTM and CDR2 ANQGSEA. CDR3 protein: CSVHEGTSGNTIYF. In DNA, the CDR3 is TGCAGCGTTCACGAGGGGACTTCGGGAAACACCATATATTTT. The full variable domain, its missing parts supplied by reference TRBV29-1 and TRBJ1-3, is SAVISQKPSRDICQRGTSLTIQCQVDSQVTMMFWYRQQPGQSLTLIATANQGSEATYESGFVIDKFPISRPNLTFSTLTVSNMSPEDSSIYLCSVHEGTSGNTIYFGEGSWLTVV.